This TCR beta chain was obtained from a study of early T cells in non-severe SARS-CoV-2 infection. Background on the study: It was bulk RNA from unsorted whole blood that was sequenced, and the chains were unpaired.

V lost 0 bases to trimming and J lost 6 bases, with 13 bases between them. Germline CDR1 and CDR2: SGDLS and YYNGEE. The CDR3 has 15 residues. Unique molecular identifiers tagged individual cDNA molecules. MiXCR was run by TCRdb on the 5' RACE reads, yielding one entry per CDR3 protein. The sample has approximately 30,000 distinct CDR3 sequences, under 4% seen once. This clonotype is medium-sized within its sample. The V and J genes are TRBV9 and TRBJ1-5, with D possibly matching TRBD1 (5 bases). The clonotype comes from an adult who was a healthcare worker with PCR-confirmed SARS-CoV-2 infection or an uninfected control (not recorded which). The sample taken for sequencing was whole blood. CDR3 protein: CASSVGGEMVQPQHF. CDR3 coding DNA: TGTGCCAGCAGCGTAGGAGGGGAGATGGTTCAGCCCCAGCATTTT.